The clone carrying this TCR beta chain has only a few counts. Its antigen is not identified. This sample was included in a study of post-analysis software for immune sequencing data. Libraries were made from TCR beta cDNA, and they carried unique molecular identifiers. TCRdb processed the PCR reads anew with MiXCR; each CDR3 protein has one entry. The top ten clones hold more than 1.5% of a sample with under 650,000 distinct CDR3 sequences, roughly 46% of them seen once. The length of the CDR3 is 14 residues. The germline V and J ends were trimmed by 6 bases and 2 bases, with 10 bases remaining between them. Points from the study as a whole: TRBV5-6, TRBV5-1 and TRBV20-1 belonged to a set of about five TRBV segments that were more frequent in patients than controls.

This TCR came from a girl between 5 and 17 years old with multiple sclerosis. This chain links TRBV12-3 or TRBV12-4 with TRBJ2-2; possible D gene TRBD1, 5 bases. The material sequenced was blood. CDR3 sequence reads: CASRADRNTGELFF. CDR3 sequence (DNA): TGTGCCAGCAGAGCTGACAGAAACACCGGGGAGCTGTTTTTT.